The rows below give T cell receptor beta chains drawn from one sample of a study of shared clonotypes between healthy human individuals. Measured with immunoSEQ multiplex PCR; TCRdb has only the in-frame clones, and not every one. This sample has roughly 2.2 million clones, with around 93% found just once. The specimen was naive CD4+ T cells from PBMCs. Receptors originate from a man younger than 30 in good health. Some clones in this sample may be carry-over from other donors' samples. CDR3s include the opening cysteine and the closing phenylalanine or tryptophan.

TRBV28	TRBJ1-2	CAAGANYGYTF
TRBV9	TRBJ2-5	CASSVTVGETQYF
TRBV27	TRBJ1-2	CASKRGKHNYGYTF
TRBV28	TRBJ2-5	CASSNRQGRETQYF
TRBV5-1	TRBJ2-1	CASSLTRYEQFF
TRBV6-5	TRBJ2-2	CASRPASGTGELFF
TRBV11-2	TRBJ2-3	CASSSRLALSTDTQYF
TRBV7-2	TRBJ2-1	CASSLMRDLYNEQFF
TRBV29-1	TRBJ1-2	CSVAPLTGTKFSYGYTF
TRBV11-1	TRBJ1-4	CASSLAVRVWRNEKLFF
TRBV19	TRBJ1-2	CASSIPTGGGYGYTF
TRBV7-9	TRBJ2-2	CASSPDTANTGELFF
TRBV2	TRBJ2-7	CASSEALGTNPYEQYF
TRBV18	TRBJ2-2	CASSPLGTQNTGELFF
TRBV27	TRBJ2-1	CASSLTLVGLAREQFF
TRBV15	TRBJ2-7	CATSWGRAVRREQYF
TRBV7-8	TRBJ2-5	CASSLPLTSGLGETQYF
TRBV29-1	TRBJ2-3	CSVETPSTDTQYF
TRBV5-1	TRBJ1-4	CASSLAGTGEEKLFF
TRBV6-5	TRBJ1-1	CASSYSLQGWGLSAFF
TRBV11-3	TRBJ2-1	CASSPPLAGGPGGEQFF
TRBV10-1	TRBJ2-3	CASSESPCTDTQYF
TRBV7-6	TRBJ2-7	CASSLGTGTREQYF
TRBV27	TRBJ1-1	CASSLSPFESIGHMGTEAFF
TRBV21-1	TRBJ2-1	CASTRKFKFF
TRBV28	TRBJ2-7	CASSLIGGSYEQYF
TRBV7-2	TRBJ2-1	CASSAGLAYNEQFF
TRBV29-1	TRBJ2-3	CSVARTTQDTQYF
TRBV19	TRBJ2-3	CASSRGSGSAGTDTQYF
TRBV28	TRBJ1-1	CASRERNTEAFF
TRBV5-1	TRBJ1-4	CASSSGQVATNEKLFF
TRBV5-4	TRBJ2-7	CASSLSSGGEQYF
TRBV7-9	TRBJ1-1	CASSSSGSGRRTEAFF
TRBV5-1	TRBJ2-1	CASMQRVSSYNEQFF
TRBV4-1	TRBJ2-3	CASSRRADTQYF
TRBV11-2	TRBJ2-1	CASSPKVHEQFF
TRBV5-1	TRBJ2-7	CASSLEQGLAGGNEQYF
TRBV28	TRBJ2-7	CASSPSGTTREQYF
TRBV16	TRBJ2-7	CASSQSGIEQYF
TRBV2	TRBJ1-5	CASSVYQGLNQPQHF
TRBV27	TRBJ1-2	CATQYSYGYTF
TRBV5-1	TRBJ2-3	CASSLRTSGSTDTQYF
TRBV5-1	TRBJ1-1	CASSMGQNTEAFF
TRBV6-5	TRBJ2-5	CASSSWEGETQYF
TRBV19	TRBJ2-2	CASGVGYTGELFF
TRBV29-1	TRBJ1-2	CSVRNVGPTYGYTF
TRBV28	TRBJ2-7	CASGRIYEQYF
TRBV5-1	TRBJ2-5	CASSLSEETQYF
TRBV7-9	TRBJ2-1	CASSLPNSYNEQFF
TRBV11-2	TRBJ2-2	CASSTGLAGYTGELFF
TRBV10-1	TRBJ2-5	CASRSLLTGCQETQYF
TRBV5-1	TRBJ2-5	CASSPASVQETQYF
TRBV5-5	TRBJ2-7	CASSLAPPGEGQYF
TRBV6-4	TRBJ1-2	CASSDGGARHGYTF
TRBV4-2	TRBJ2-1	CASSHVSRGGESYNEQFF
TRBV5-1	TRBJ2-7	CASSLTPPGAEGRYF
TRBV7-9	TRBJ2-5	CASSRGTSGETQYF